This TCR beta chain is from a study of T cell responses to AZD1222 COVID-19 vaccine. About this clone itself: Its antigen is unknown.

Germline V lookup: CDR1 SGDLS, CDR2 YYNGEE. V was cut by 0 bases and J by 0 bases, with 6 bases left in between. CDR3 length equals 15 residues. Repertoires were generated with immunoSEQ multiplex PCR, while TCRdb's copy carries only in-frame clones and drops some. The sample records 150,000 to 160,000 clones, less than 95% being singletons. Study-wide points: Spike as a whole was targeted by vaccine-associated CD4 TCRs, dominant at 160-218 and 743-854.

The receptor comes from an adult in good health. This rearrangement joins TRBV9 to TRBJ1-4; TRBD1 is a possible D gene (5 bases). Sequences were derived from peripheral blood, sampled on day 0 of AZD1222 vaccination. This CDR3 is CASSVVGATNEKLFF. In DNA, the CDR3 is TGTGCCAGCAGCGTAGTGGGGGCAACTAATGAAAAACTGTTTTTT.